The T cell receptor (beta chain) described here comes from a study of STAT5B mutations in CD4+ large granular lymphocyte leukemia. Using immunoSEQ multiplex PCR, the repertoire was profiled, and TCRdb retains in-frame clones only, with some absent. Among about 28,000 clones, more than 70% were seen once, and the ten largest hold approximately 2.8%. Trimming shortened V by 1 base and J by 5 bases, and 12 bases separated the two germline ends. This CDR3 is 15 amino acids long. Germline assignment: CDR1 SGHRS and CDR2 YFSETQ. The TCR sequence derives from a human donor in good health. V usage is TRBV5-1 and J usage is TRBJ2-2, with D tentatively TRBD2 (6 bases). Material for sequencing was CD4+ T cells from blood buffy coats. The DNA for the CDR3 is TGCGCCAGCAGCTTGAGGGGACTCAAGACCGGGGAGCTGTTTTTT. It translates to CASSLRGLKTGELFF. The whole variable domain, filled in from reference TRBV5-1 and TRBJ2-2, reads KAGVTQTPRYLIKTRGQQVTLSCSPISGHRSVSWYQQTPGQGLQFLFEYFSETQRNKGNFPGRFSGRQFSNSRSEMNVSTLELGDSALYLCASSLRGLKTGELFFGEGSRLTVL.